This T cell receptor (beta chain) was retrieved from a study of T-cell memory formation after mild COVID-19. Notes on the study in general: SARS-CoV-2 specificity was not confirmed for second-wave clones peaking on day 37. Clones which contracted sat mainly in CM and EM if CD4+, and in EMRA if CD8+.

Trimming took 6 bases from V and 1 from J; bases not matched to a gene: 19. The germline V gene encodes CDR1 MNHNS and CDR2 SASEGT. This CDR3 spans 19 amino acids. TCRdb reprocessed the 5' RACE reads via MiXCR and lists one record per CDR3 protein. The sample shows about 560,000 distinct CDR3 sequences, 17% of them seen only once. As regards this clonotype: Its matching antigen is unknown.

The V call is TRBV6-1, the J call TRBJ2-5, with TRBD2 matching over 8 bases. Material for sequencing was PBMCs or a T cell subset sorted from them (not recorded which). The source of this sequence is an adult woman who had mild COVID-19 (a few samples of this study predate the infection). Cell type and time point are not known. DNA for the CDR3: TGTGCCAGCAGGCTCCGAGTTGATATAGCGGGGTACGTCCAAGAGACCCAGTACTTC. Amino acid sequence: CASRLRVDIAGYVQETQYF.